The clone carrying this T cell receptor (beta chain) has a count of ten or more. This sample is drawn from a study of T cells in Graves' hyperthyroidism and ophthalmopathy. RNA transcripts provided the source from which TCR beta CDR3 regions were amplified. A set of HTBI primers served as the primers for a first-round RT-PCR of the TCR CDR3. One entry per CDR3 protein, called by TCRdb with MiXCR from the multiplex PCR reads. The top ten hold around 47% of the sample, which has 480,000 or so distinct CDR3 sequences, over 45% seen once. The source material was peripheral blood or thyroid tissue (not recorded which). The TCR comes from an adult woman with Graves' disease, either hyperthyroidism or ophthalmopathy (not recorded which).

The CDR3 DNA sequence: TGTGCCAGCAGCCAATACCTCAACAGGGGGCGGGGAGGCACTGAAGCTTTCTTT. It translates to CASSQYLNRGRGGTEAFF. This chain links TRBV14 with TRBJ1-1; 9 bases map to TRBD1. The CDR3 has 18 amino acids. The trim removed 2 bases at V and 4 bases at J, leaving 14 bases unmatched. CDR1 is SGHDN and CDR2 is FVKESK in the germline V gene.